One and the same sample provided the 2 T cell receptor beta chains below, sequenced in a study of post-analysis software for immune sequencing data. Tagging with unique molecular identifiers was a feature of the TCR beta cDNA libraries. TCRdb itself ran the PCR reads through MiXCR, one entry per CDR3 protein. The sample has over 700,000 distinct CDR3 sequences, 25% to 30% seen once. Their antigen targets remain unknown. General observations from the study: Among roughly five TRBV segments more frequent in patients than controls were TRBV5-6, TRBV5-1 and TRBV20-1.

Sequences were obtained from blood. These receptors all stem from a girl aged 10 to 17 with multiple sclerosis.

The chain recombines TRBV7-2 with TRBJ2-5; D might be TRBD1 (6 bases). Germline V gene data show CDR1 as SGHTA and CDR2 as FQGNSA. V was clipped by 4 bases and J by 5 bases, with 14 bases between them. The CDR3 is 14 amino acids. CDR3 bases: TGTGCCAGCAGCTCACAGGGCCTTGAGGAGACCCAGTACTTC. Encoded protein: CASSSQGLEETQYF. The full variable domain, its missing parts supplied by reference TRBV7-2 and TRBJ2-5, is GAGVSQSPSNKVTEKGKDVELRCDPISGHTALYWYRQSLGQGLEFLIYFQGNSAPDKSGLPSDRFSAERTGGSVSTLTIQRTQQEDSAVYLCASSSQGLEETQYFGPGTRLLVL.

On this clonotype: This could be a read error, since a much larger clone is one nucleotide away. The V gene is TRBV29-1, the J gene TRBJ2-1; TRBD2 might be the D (6 bases). The CDR3 extends over 13 amino acids. The V gene's germline CDR1 is SQVTM and CDR2 ANQGSEA. Trimming shortened V by 4 bases and J by 7 bases, and 14 bases separated the two germline ends. CDR3 nucleotide sequence: TGCAGCGTTGGGGTTGGTGGGAGGAATGAGCAGTTCTTC. Its protein product is CSVGVGGRNEQFF.